A selection of T cell receptor beta chains follows, all from one sample in a study of blood T cell repertoires in COVID-19. Assay: immunoSEQ multiplex PCR; the TCRdb copy retains only in-frame clones and omits some. The repertoire holds 65,000 to 75,000 clones, with about nine tenths as singletons. The sequenced material came from peripheral blood. These receptors all stem from a woman older than 75 with active or convalescent COVID-19. Both conserved end residues are part of each CDR3. Each record gives: D gene, V gene, clone size, J gene, CDR3 DNA, CDR3 protein. D genes are given only for firm matches. The size field is filled for only some rows; it gives once, few, many or a size class.

d_call: TRBD1
v_call: TRBV5-1
clone_size: NA
j_call: TRBJ1-3
cdr3_nt: TGCGCCAGCAGCTTACAGGGGGCGCAAGGAAACACCATATATTTT
cdr3_aa: CASSLQGAQGNTIYF

d_call: NA
v_call: TRBV15
clone_size: NA
j_call: TRBJ1-2
cdr3_nt: TGTGCCACCAGCAGAGATCGGGGGGAGTTAGGCTATGGCTACACCTTC
cdr3_aa: CATSRDRGELGYGYTF

d_call: NA
v_call: TRBV10-3
clone_size: NA
j_call: TRBJ2-6
cdr3_nt: TGTGCCATCAGTCCCTCGGGATCGGGGGCCAACGTCCTGACTTTC
cdr3_aa: CAISPSGSGANVLTF

d_call: NA
v_call: TRBV30
clone_size: few
j_call: TRBJ1-5
cdr3_nt: TGTGCCTGGAGTGTACTGAGGGATCAGCCCCAGCATTTT
cdr3_aa: CAWSVLRDQPQHF

d_call: TRBD1
v_call: TRBV7-9
clone_size: NA
j_call: TRBJ1-2
cdr3_nt: TGTGCCAGCAGCTTATTACAGGGGTCCCTTGGCTACACCTTC
cdr3_aa: CASSLLQGSLGYTF

d_call: NA
v_call: TRBV6-2/TRBV6-3
clone_size: few
j_call: TRBJ1-5
cdr3_nt: TGTGCCAGCAGTTACTCGTTTTTCCTTTTTAGGGAGAGCAATCAGCCCCAGCATTTT
cdr3_aa: CASSYSFFLFRESNQPQHF

d_call: TRBD2
v_call: TRBV9
clone_size: once
j_call: TRBJ2-3
cdr3_nt: TGTGCCAGCAGCATCGCCGGGACTAGCGGTTCAGATACGCAGTATTTT
cdr3_aa: CASSIAGTSGSDTQYF

d_call: NA
v_call: TRBV6-5
clone_size: NA
j_call: TRBJ2-7
cdr3_nt: TGTGCCACCCGGATGGAGGAGGGGAGGTACGAGCAGTACTTC
cdr3_aa: CATRMEEGRYEQYF

d_call: NA
v_call: TRBV18
clone_size: NA
j_call: TRBJ2-1
cdr3_nt: TGTGCCAGCTCACCTGAGAGCGCTGAGCAGTTCTTC
cdr3_aa: CASSPESAEQFF

d_call: TRBD1
v_call: TRBV6-1
clone_size: NA
j_call: TRBJ1-4
cdr3_nt: TGTGCCAGCAGTGAAGGAAGGACAGGGACTGAAAAACTGTTTTTT
cdr3_aa: CASSEGRTGTEKLFF

d_call: NA
v_call: TRBV28
clone_size: NA
j_call: TRBJ2-1
cdr3_nt: TGTGCCAGCAGTTTACCCCAGGACTACTACAATGAGCAGTTCTTC
cdr3_aa: CASSLPQDYYNEQFF

d_call: TRBD1
v_call: TRBV13
clone_size: few
j_call: TRBJ1-6
cdr3_nt: TGTGCCAGCAGGGACCCGGGACAGGGCTCTAATTCACCCCTCCACTTT
cdr3_aa: CASRDPGQGSNSPLHF

d_call: NA
v_call: TRBV7-9
clone_size: NA
j_call: TRBJ2-3
cdr3_nt: TGTGCCAGCACTGATAGAGGGTTTGGGCCCGGAGATACGCAGTATTTT
cdr3_aa: CASTDRGFGPGDTQYF

d_call: NA
v_call: TRBV5-4
clone_size: NA
j_call: TRBJ1-2
cdr3_nt: TGTGCCAGCAGCTTGGCGGGGAGGCTTCTCGCCTACACCTTC
cdr3_aa: CASSLAGRLLAYTF

d_call: NA
v_call: TRBV6-2/TRBV6-3
clone_size: once
j_call: TRBJ2-3
cdr3_nt: TGTGCCAGCAGCCCCGCCCTAGCGTCGGCAGATACGCAGTATTTT
cdr3_aa: CASSPALASADTQYF

d_call: TRBD2
v_call: TRBV5-6
clone_size: few
j_call: TRBJ2-5
cdr3_nt: TGTGCCAGCAGCTTGGCACGGGGGGCCCAGTACTTC
cdr3_aa: CASSLARGAQYF

d_call: TRBD1
v_call: TRBV7-2
clone_size: NA
j_call: TRBJ1-1
cdr3_nt: TGTGCCAGCAGCATCCGGACAGGGGAAGCTTTCTTT
cdr3_aa: CASSIRTGEAFF

d_call: NA
v_call: TRBV5-6
clone_size: few
j_call: TRBJ2-1
cdr3_nt: TGTGCCAGCAGCCGTAATAGCTACAATGAGCAGTTCTTC
cdr3_aa: CASSRNSYNEQFF

d_call: NA
v_call: TRBV12-3/TRBV12-4
clone_size: NA
j_call: TRBJ1-2
cdr3_nt: TGTGCCAGCAATCTACAGGGTGCCTATGGCTACACCTTC
cdr3_aa: CASNLQGAYGYTF